Presented here are 20 T cell receptor beta chains from one specimen sequenced in a study of blood T cell repertoires in COVID-19. The protocol was immunoSEQ multiplex PCR, while the TCRdb copy is restricted to in-frame clones and leaves out a portion. This table holds about 99,000 clones, roughly 83% found once. The sample consisted of peripheral blood. The origin of the receptors is a woman older than 75 with active or convalescent COVID-19.

The chain carries TRBV6-6 and TRBJ2-5; D perhaps matches TRBD2 (7 bases). The CDR3 length is 16 residues. CDR1 and CDR2 from the germline V gene are MNHNY and SVGAGI (reference sequence). The germline V and J ends were trimmed by 8 bases and 4 bases, with 23 bases remaining between them. The CDR3 is CASARGGQGNGETQYF. The CDR3 DNA reads TGTGCCAGCGCTAGGGGGGGGCAGGGCAACGGAGAGACCCAGTACTTC.

The chain couples TRBV5-1 to TRBJ2-1; 10 bases align to TRBD2. V shed 2 bases and J 5 bases; nucleotides not matched to a gene: 13. Per germline, CDR1 SGHRS and CDR2 YFSETQ. The CDR3 covers 18 residues. The CDR3 DNA reads TGCGCCAGCAGCTTCCGGGCTAGCGGGGGACCTCCCGACAATGAGCAGTTCTTC. Its protein product is CASSFRASGGPPDNEQFF.

The chain recombines TRBV28 with TRBJ2-3; 9 nucleotides agree with TRBD2. This CDR3 region has 15 residues. V lost 4 bases to trimming and J lost 1 base; unmatched junction nucleotides: 3. CDR1 and CDR2 from the germline V gene are MDHEN and SYDVKM. CDR3 protein: CASSSSGAGTDTQYF. Here the CDR3 DNA reads TGTGCCAGCAGTTCTAGCGGGGCCGGCACAGATACGCAGTATTTT. The entire variable domain, with the rest obtained from reference TRBV28 and TRBJ2-3, is as follows: DVKVTQSSRYLVKRTGEKVFLECVQDMDHENMFWYRQDPGLGLRLIYFSYDVKMKEKGDIPEGYSVSREKKERFSLILESASTNQTSMYLCASSSSGAGTDTQYFGPGTRLTVL.

This chain uses TRBV19 with TRBJ1-6; 8 bases match TRBD1. There are 15 residues in the CDR3. Germline V lookup: CDR1 LNHDA, CDR2 SQIVND (reference sequence). V lost 5 bases, J lost 5 bases, and 5 bases stayed unmatched. The CDR3 DNA follows: TGTGCCAGTAGTCTACGGACAGGGAATAATTCACCCCTCCACTTT. It encodes CASSLRTGNNSPLHF.

CDR3 sequence reads: CASSLGRQGLGGNTIYF. The CDR3 region has the DNA TGTGCCAGCAGCTTGGGGCGCCAGGGGTTGGGAGGAAACACCATATATTTT. This chain connects TRBV5-4 to TRBJ1-3, with TRBD1 as a possible D gene (6 bases). Germline-derived CDR1 and CDR2 are SGHNT and YYREEE (reference sequence). Trimming left V 0 bases short and J 4 bases short, with 17 bases between. The CDR3 sequence is 17 residues long.

This chain uses TRBV2 with TRBJ2-5; possible D gene TRBD1, 6 bases. With 6 bases removed from V and 4 bases from J, the gap between germline ends came to 15 bases. Germline CDR1 and CDR2: SNHLY and FYNNEI. The CDR3 loop spans 14 amino acids. The CDR3 sequence is CASRWNTGSETQYF. The CDR3 DNA reads as TGTGCCAGCAGGTGGAACACAGGGTCAGAGACCCAGTACTTC.

The V gene is TRBV6-6, the J gene TRBJ2-7, with TRBD2 matching over 8 bases. After removal of 0 bases from V and 4 bases from J, the junction contained 2 bases not matched to a gene. CDR3 length: 14 residues. Germline V gene lookup returns CDR1 MNHNY and CDR2 SVGAGI (reference sequence). In DNA form, the CDR3 reads TGTGCCAGCAGTTACTCGGGACTAGGATACGAGCAGTACTTC. This translates into CASSYSGLGYEQYF.

The chain uses TRBV5-4 and TRBJ1-2, with 7 bases matching TRBD1. V was clipped by 4 bases and J by 4 bases; unmatched bases: 10. Germline CDR1 is SGHNT and CDR2 is YYREEE (reference sequence). The length of the CDR3 is 15 residues. CDR3 nucleotide sequence: TGTGCCAGCAGCCTGAAAAGACAGGGAATCTATGGCTACACCTTC. It translates to CASSLKRQGIYGYTF.

This chain links TRBV4-1 with TRBJ1-3; unclear D gene. V was trimmed by 2 bases and J by 0 bases, leaving 11 bases between them. This CDR3 spans 16 amino acids. From germline, CDR1 is MGHRA and CDR2 YSYEKL. The DNA of the CDR3 is TGCGCCAGCAGCCAACTCTCAGGACTCTCTGGAAACACCATATATTTT. Protein product: CASSQLSGLSGNTIYF.

The rearrangement joins TRBV5-6 to TRBJ1-5; perhaps TRBD1 as D (6 bases). There are 18 residues in the CDR3. Trimming removed 4 bases at V and 0 bases at J, with 20 bases between. Germline assignment: CDR1 SGHDT and CDR2 YYEEEE. The CDR3 sequence: CASSVQGYSVYSNQPQHF. DNA for the CDR3: TGTGCCAGCAGCGTACAGGGATATAGCGTTTATAGCAATCAGCCCCAGCATTTT.

As regards this clone: This sample also contains other DNA sequences that code for the same CDR3. This chain connects TRBV6-1 to TRBJ1-1, with D possibly matching TRBD1 (6 bases). CDR1 is MNHNS and CDR2 is SASEGT in the germline V gene. Trimming removed 0 bases at V and 8 bases at J, with 10 bases between. This CDR3 comprises 13 residues. The chain's CDR3 is CASSEARGPEAFF. CDR3 coding DNA: TGTGCCAGCAGTGAAGCGCGGGGGCCCGAAGCTTTCTTT.

Here the CDR3 reads CARSHRDRGTSNQPQHF. CDR3 nucleotides: TGTGCCAGAAGTCACCGGGACAGGGGAACGAGCAATCAGCCCCAGCATTTT. This chain connects TRBV5-3 to TRBJ1-5; 10 bases agree with TRBD1. TRBV5-3 qualifies as an ORF whose function is uncertain. The CDR3 runs to 17 residues. V was pared by 5 bases and J by 1 base, with 9 bases of the junction left unmatched.

The chain joins TRBV19 to TRBJ1-1; D is perhaps TRBD1 (6 bases). This CDR3 has 12 amino acids. Germline values: CDR1 LNHDA, CDR2 SQIVND (reference sequence). V was cut by 5 bases and J by 11 bases, with 15 bases left in between. The CDR3 DNA reads TGTGCCAGTAGTTTACAAGGGGGAAGGGCTTTCTTT. This codes for CASSLQGGRAFF.

The rearrangement joins TRBV11-3 to TRBJ1-6; the D is unclear. The CDR3 is made up of 14 amino acids. V was cut by 3 bases and J by 0 bases, with 3 bases left in between. CDR1 and CDR2 from the germline V gene are SGHNT and YENEEA. This chain's CDR3 is CASSFSSYNSPLHF. CDR3 DNA: TGTGCCAGCAGCTTCAGCTCCTATAATTCACCCCTCCACTTT.

The chain is built from TRBV28 and TRBJ2-1; the match to TRBD1 covers 7 bases. Trimming removed 6 bases from V and 0 bases from J; junction bases left unmatched: 5. CDR1 and CDR2 (germline): MDHEN, SYDVKM. CDR3 length: 15 amino acids. The CDR3 coding sequence is TGTGCCAGCAGCCCGGACAGGAGCTCCTACAATGAGCAGTTCTTC. Its protein is CASSPDRSSYNEQFF.

This clone appeared once. The chain employs TRBV5-1 and TRBJ2-7; 12 positions match TRBD2. Germline V lookup: CDR1 SGHRS, CDR2 YFSETQ. V was pared by 4 bases and J by 7 bases, with 9 bases of the junction left unmatched. The CDR3 spans 15 residues. CDR3 nucleotides: TGCGCCAGCAGCCCGGGACTAGCGGGCTCGGGGGAGCAGTACTTC. Amino acid sequence: CASSPGLAGSGEQYF.

There are a few counts of this clone. This CDR3 is CAISPAGDGYTF. The CDR3, as DNA: TGTGCCATCTCGCCGGCAGGGGATGGCTACACCTTC. The V call is TRBV10-3, the J call TRBJ1-2, with D maybe TRBD1 (6 bases). V dropped 8 bases and J dropped 6 bases, with 13 bases sitting between them. From germline, CDR1 is ENHRY and CDR2 SYGVKD. The CDR3 contains 12 residues.

In its sample, this clone was seen once. The chain uses TRBV6-5 and TRBJ1-2, with D maybe TRBD1 (6 bases). V was clipped by 2 bases and J by 4 bases, with 14 bases between them. The germline V gene encodes CDR1 MNHEY and CDR2 SVGAGI. The CDR3 extends over 15 amino acids. The CDR3 nucleotides are TGTGCCAGCAGTTACGGGGGGGCCAGGTCCTATGGCTACACCTTC. Amino acids: CASSYGGARSYGYTF.

The chain joins TRBV9 to TRBJ1-2; 9 bases fit TRBD1. From germline, CDR1 is SGDLS and CDR2 YYNGEE. The V segment lost 3 bases and the J segment 4 bases; nucleotides outside the gene matches: 10. This CDR3 is 16 amino acids long. The CDR3 DNA reads TGTGCCAGCAGCGCACAGGGGGCTGTGTTGGGCTATGGCTACACCTTC. This encodes CASSAQGAVLGYGYTF.

This clone was found once. The chain combines TRBV25-1 with TRBJ2-2; TRBD2 matches 8 bases. J lost 4 bases, V lost 4 bases, and 2 bases had no gene match. The CDR3 totals 14 residues. Germline lookup yields CDR1 MGHDK and CDR2 SYGVNS. The CDR3 nucleotides read TGTGCCAGCAGTGTACTAGCGGCCACCGGGGAGCTGTTTTTT. Translated, it gives CASSVLAATGELFF.